These T cell receptor beta chains were read from a single sample in a study of metastatic and nonmetastatic thyroid tumors. TCRdb re-called clones via MiXCR from the PCR reads. The repertoire holds under 20,000 clones, with roughly a fifth as singletons. Sample: tumor tissue. The receptors come from a female donor with papillary thyroid cancer or a benign thyroid nodule (not recorded which). Some clones in this sample may be carry-over from other donors' samples. Each CDR3 is given with its conserved first and last residue. The order of the fields is CDR3 DNA, CDR3 protein, J gene, V gene, D gene, clone size. D genes are given only for firm matches. Expanded clones are given a class, and other clones once, few, many or no size at all.

TGTGCCAGCAGTTACGAGGCCAGTAACACCGGGGAGCTGTTTTTT	CASSYEASNTGELFF	TRBJ2-2	TRBV6-6	.	few
TGTGCCAGCAGCTTGAAGTCAGGAGGGGCCCCCTACAATGAGCAGTTCTTC	CASSLKSGGAPYNEQFF	TRBJ2-1	TRBV5-6	.	many
TGCAGTGCTAGTACTAGCGGGAGGAGTACCTACAATGAGCAGTTCTTC	CSASTSGRSTYNEQFF	TRBJ2-1	TRBV20-1	TRBD2	many
TGTGCCAGCAGCCAAAGGTTCGGGGGTTCACCCCTCCACTTT	CASSQRFGGSPLHF	TRBJ1-6	TRBV6-4	.	many
TGTGCCAGCACCCCCAGGGGTCGGGATAATTCACCCCTCCACTTT	CASTPRGRDNSPLHF	TRBJ1-6	TRBV2	.	medium-sized
TGTGCCAGTAGTAGTGCAACTAATGAAAAACTGTTTTTT	CASSSATNEKLFF	TRBJ1-4	TRBV19	.	few
TGTGCCAGTAGTAGACGCGACAGGACCAACTATGGCTACACCTTC	CASSRRDRTNYGYTF	TRBJ1-2	TRBV19	.	.
TGTGCCAGCAGTTATAGGAGCAGGGCTGGAAACACCATATATTTT	CASSYRSRAGNTIYF	TRBJ1-3	TRBV6-2/TRBV6-3	.	.
TGTGCCAGCAGTGACGACAGACGAGATGAAAAACTGTTTTTT	CASSDDRRDEKLFF	TRBJ1-4	TRBV2	.	many
TGTGCCAGCAGTTGGGAGACAGGGAGTGAAAAACTGTTTTTT	CASSWETGSEKLFF	TRBJ1-4	TRBV28	TRBD1	many
TGTGCCAGCAGTTTAGGACCGACCTCCCACTATGGCTACACCTTC	CASSLGPTSHYGYTF	TRBJ1-2	TRBV27	.	medium-sized
TGTGCCAGCAGCTTTACGGGACTAGCGTTCTCTGGGGCCAACGTCCTGACTTTC	CASSFTGLAFSGANVLTF	TRBJ2-6	TRBV5-6	TRBD2	.
TGCGCCAGCAGCAACCGGGACGATACCTACAATGAGCAGTTCTTC	CASSNRDDTYNEQFF	TRBJ2-1	TRBV4-1	.	.
TGTGCCAGCAGCTTGGCCACGGTAGACAATTCACCCCTCCACTTT	CASSLATVDNSPLHF	TRBJ1-6	TRBV5-4	.	many
TGTGCCACCCTGGGCGGGTACACAGATACGCAGTATTTT	CATLGGYTDTQYF	TRBJ2-3	TRBV5-4	.	few
TGTGCCAGCAACTTCGAGGCGGGGGGGGGGCTTGAGCAGTTCTTC	CASNFEAGGGLEQFF	TRBJ2-1	TRBV6-4	TRBD2	.
TGTGCCAGCTCACCGGTAGGCACTGAAGCTTTCTTT	CASSPVGTEAFF	TRBJ1-1	TRBV18	.	many
TGTGCCAGCAGTTACAGCTCTGGGGCCAACGTCCTGACTTTC	CASSYSSGANVLTF	TRBJ2-6	TRBV6-2/TRBV6-3	.	few
TGTGCCAGCAGTGCCTGGAACGTGAACACTGAAGCTTTCTTT	CASSAWNVNTEAFF	TRBJ1-1	TRBV28	.	few
TGTGCCAGCAGTTTACGTTCGGCCGTCTCACCCCCCTACGAGCAGTACTTC	CASSLRSAVSPPYEQYF	TRBJ2-7	TRBV27	.	few
TGCGCCAGCAGCTTGATAGGGCAGGGTTTTCCCAATGAGCAGTTCTTC	CASSLIGQGFPNEQFF	TRBJ2-1	TRBV5-1	.	.